One and the same sample provided the 18 T cell receptor beta chains below, sequenced in a study of human versus mouse CDR3 diversity and MHC coevolution. Clones were read by immunoSEQ multiplex PCR, and TCRdb kept only the in-frame ones, dropping some. The table lists 60,000 or so clones, around 94% of them singletons. The sample consisted of naive CD4+ T cells from blood. Subset meaning: CD45RO-negative CD62L-positive naive CD4 T cells. Source of these receptors: a person in their sixties or seventies in good health.

A few counts support this clone. The chain uses TRBV19 and TRBJ1-1, with D tentatively TRBD1 (5 bases). Trimming left V 8 bases short and J 1 base short, with 14 bases between. Germline V CDR1 and CDR2: LNHDA, SQIVND (reference sequence). The CDR3 totals 14 residues. The CDR3 DNA is TGTGCCAGTTCCCTCACTACAGGGAACACTGAAGCTTTCTTT. Amino acid sequence: CASSLTTGNTEAFF.

This clone was seen just once. This sequence joins TRBV6-1 and TRBJ1-1; D call uncertain. The CDR3 loop spans 14 amino acids. Germline CDR1 MNHNS, CDR2 SASEGT. Between the trimmed V and J ends, which lost 2 bases and 4 bases, there was a span of 11 bases. In nucleotides, the CDR3 is TGTGCCAGCAGTGAATTGTCGTCACTCACTGAAGCTTTCTTT. This sequence encodes CASSELSSLTEAFF.

The chain has TRBV5-1 and TRBJ2-5, with D perhaps TRBD1 (8 bases). CDR1 SGHRS and CDR2 YFSETQ come from the germline V gene. This CDR3 has 15 residues. Deletions cut 4 bases from V and 2 bases from J, with 15 bases between. The CDR3 loop reads CASSRGQGGQETQYF. CDR3 bases: TGCGCCAGCAGCCGTGGACAGGGAGGGCAAGAGACCCAGTACTTC.

The chain has TRBV18 and TRBJ1-2; TRBD1 matches at 8 bases. This CDR3 is 14 amino acids long. From germline, CDR1 is KGHSH and CDR2 LQKENI. V trimming: 3 bases; J trimming: 7 bases; junction bases outside the gene matches: 7. The CDR3 DNA is TGTGCCAGCTCACCTGCAGGGGGCTCCGGTGGCTACACCTTC. Its translation: CASSPAGGSGGYTF. Variable domain in full (rest from reference TRBV18 and TRBJ1-2): NAGVMQNPRHLVRRRGQEARLRCSPMKGHSHVYWYRQLPEEGLKFMVYLQKENIIDESGMPKERFSAEFPKEGPSILRIQQVVRGDSAAYFCASSPAGGSGGYTFGSGTRLTVV.

This chain uses TRBV5-1 with TRBJ2-5, with 8 bases aligning to TRBD1. V gave up 3 bases and J gave up 5 bases; unmatched junction bases: 6. The CDR3 totals 14 residues. CDR1 SGHRS and CDR2 YFSETQ come from the germline V gene. CDR3 amino acids: CASSSTGAQETQYF. For the CDR3, the DNA is TGCGCCAGCAGCTCGACAGGGGCGCAGGAGACCCAGTACTTC.

V gene TRBV6-5 combines with J gene TRBJ1-4; no firm D call. The CDR3 totals 15 residues. CDR1 is MNHEY and CDR2 is SVGAGI in the germline V gene. Trimming pared 5 bases from V and 2 bases from J, leaving 12 bases between. The CDR3 here is CASSPSGGTNEKLFF. Here the CDR3 DNA reads TGTGCCAGCAGTCCCTCCGGAGGGACTAATGAAAAACTGTTTTTT.

This clone was detected once. The chain recombines TRBV2 with TRBJ1-4; tentatively, D is TRBD1 (6 bases). The V end was cut by 3 bases, the J end by 3 bases, with 11 bases between. Germline V gene lookup returns CDR1 SNHLY and CDR2 FYNNEI. This CDR3 comprises 15 residues. CDR3 nucleotide sequence: TGTGCCAGCAGTGACCTAGGACAGCCTAATGAAAAACTGTTTTTT. Its protein product is CASSDLGQPNEKLFF. Looking up the rest from reference TRBV2 and TRBJ1-4 gives the full variable domain: EPEVTQTPSHQVTQMGQEVILRCVPISNHLYFYWYRQILGQKVEFLVSFYNNEISEKSEIFDDQFSVERPDGSNFTLKIRSTKLEDSAMYFCASSDLGQPNEKLFFGSGTQLSVL.

This clone has a single count. The chain links TRBV2 to TRBJ2-3, with 7 nucleotides matching TRBD1. Trimming took 6 bases from V and 3 from J; bases not matched to a gene: 6. The CDR3 sequence is 14 residues long. CDR1 and CDR2 (germline): SNHLY, FYNNEI. The CDR3 sequence: CASRQQGWTDTQYF. Written as DNA, the CDR3 is TGTGCCAGCAGGCAACAGGGGTGGACAGATACGCAGTATTTT.

This sequence joins TRBV19 and TRBJ2-1; tentative D call: TRBD2 (6 bases). The germline V and J ends were trimmed by 0 bases and 9 bases, with 18 bases remaining between them. This CDR3 comprises 16 residues. Germline lookup yields CDR1 LNHDA and CDR2 SQIVND (reference sequence). Here the CDR3 reads CASSIELLAFSGEQFF. CDR3 nucleotide sequence: TGTGCCAGTAGTATAGAGCTTCTAGCGTTTTCGGGTGAGCAGTTCTTC.

This clone came up once. The chain has TRBV6-5 and TRBJ1-5; a possible D gene is TRBD1 (6 bases). V lost 5 bases and J lost 3, with 11 bases in between. CDR3 length: 14 residues. Per germline, CDR1 MNHEY and CDR2 SVGAGI. The CDR3, as DNA: TGTGCCAGCAGTAGAGGGGGGGACAATCAGCCCCAGCATTTT. Translated: CASSRGGDNQPQHF.

The chain recombines TRBV9 with TRBJ2-3, with a possible D match to TRBD2 (6 bases). CDR1 and CDR2 (germline): SGDLS, YYNGEE. Trimming took 0 bases from V and 2 from J, leaving 13 bases between them. The CDR3 is 16 residues long. The CDR3 here is CASSVVGGLVTDTQYF. The CDR3 DNA reads as TGTGCCAGCAGCGTAGTTGGAGGGTTGGTCACAGATACGCAGTATTTT. Full variable domain (outside the CDR3, taken from reference TRBV9 and TRBJ2-3): DSGVTQTPKHLITATGQRVTLRCSPRSGDLSVYWYQQSLDQGLQFLIQYYNGEERAKGNILERFSAQQFPDLHSELNLSSLELGDSALYFCASSVVGGLVTDTQYFGPGTRLTVL.

As for this clone: A read error may account for a junction end that differs from germline. This rearrangement joins TRBV29-1 to TRBJ2-2, with 8 bases identical to TRBD1. CDR1 SQVTM and CDR2 ANQGSEA come from the germline V gene. CDR3 length equals 13 residues. CDR3 sequence: CSMTGVNTGKLFF. The CDR3 region has the DNA TGCAGCATGACAGGGGTTAACACCGGGAAGCTGTTTTTT.

This clone was seen a handful of times. The chain recombines TRBV28 with TRBJ2-1, with 9 bases that match TRBD2. Germline CDR1 and CDR2: MDHEN and SYDVKM. CDR3 length: 12 amino acids. The CDR3 nucleotides are TGTTCTAGCGGGGTTACCTACAATGAGCAGTTCTTC. Its protein product is CSSGVTYNEQFF.

This chain uses TRBV19 with TRBJ1-1; D is possibly TRBD1 (6 bases). CDR3 size: 15 residues. The germline CDR1 and CDR2 sequences are LNHDA and SQIVND (reference sequence). V dropped 7 bases and J dropped 3 bases, with 18 bases sitting between them. CDR3 residues: CASNTVGASHTEAFF. In nucleotides, the CDR3 is TGTGCCAGTAATACTGTGGGGGCTTCGCACACTGAAGCTTTCTTT.

The chain couples TRBV7-7 to TRBJ2-3; D uncertain. CDR1 and CDR2 (germline): SSHAT, FNYEAQ (reference sequence). The CDR3 totals 14 residues. The V end was cut by 1 base, the J end by 1 base, with 6 bases between. The CDR3 DNA reads TGTGCCAGCAGCTTAGACCAGGGCACAGATACGCAGTATTTT. It encodes CASSLDQGTDTQYF. Using reference TRBV7-7 and TRBJ2-3 for the parts outside the CDR3, the full variable domain is GAGVSQSPRYKVTKRGQDVTLRCDPISSHATLYWYQQALGQGPEFLTYFNYEAQPDKSGLPSDRFSAERPEGSISTLTIQRTEQRDSAMYRCASSLDQGTDTQYFGPGTRLTVL.

This chain joins TRBV19 and TRBJ2-7; the D gene is possibly TRBD2 (6 bases). The V and J ends lost 1 base and 4 bases respectively, with 20 bases between them. CDR1 LNHDA and CDR2 SQIVND come from the germline V gene (reference sequence). The CDR3 has 17 amino acids. CDR3 DNA sequence: TGTGCCAGTAGTATAGCCGGGGGTATATCTCCGGGTTACGAGCAGTACTTC. Protein sequence: CASSIAGGISPGYEQYF.

The V call is TRBV5-6, the J call TRBJ2-1; maybe TRBD1 (6 bases). The V end lost 0 bases, the J end lost 3 bases, and 13 bases lay between the germline ends. The CDR3 is 16 residues long. Germline CDR1 SGHDT, CDR2 YYEEEE. The CDR3 reads CASSLELTGIYNEQFF. The CDR3 bases are TGTGCCAGCAGCTTGGAGCTAACAGGGATCTACAATGAGCAGTTCTTC.

This rearrangement joins TRBV7-9 to TRBJ2-1, with TRBD2 matching over 9 bases. Germline-derived CDR1 and CDR2 are SEHNR and FQNEAQ (reference sequence). The CDR3 sequence is 17 residues long. Germline trimming cut 5 bases from V and 2 bases from J; bases unmatched to any gene: 10. The CDR3 protein is CASSPHSSGNTYNEQFF. As DNA, the CDR3 is TGTGCCAGCAGCCCTCATTCTAGCGGGAATACCTACAATGAGCAGTTCTTC.